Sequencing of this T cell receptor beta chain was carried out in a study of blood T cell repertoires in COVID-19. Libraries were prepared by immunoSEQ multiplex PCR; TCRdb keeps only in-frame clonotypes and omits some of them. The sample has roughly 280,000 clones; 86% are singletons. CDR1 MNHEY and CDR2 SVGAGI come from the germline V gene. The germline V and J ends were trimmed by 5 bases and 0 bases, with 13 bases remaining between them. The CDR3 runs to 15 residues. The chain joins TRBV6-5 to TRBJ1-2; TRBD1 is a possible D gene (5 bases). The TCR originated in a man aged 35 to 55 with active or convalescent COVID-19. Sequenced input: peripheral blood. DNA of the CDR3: TGTGCCAGCAGTATAGACAGAGCCTCTAACTATGGCTACACCTTC. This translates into CASSIDRASNYGYTF.